This T cell receptor beta chain derives from a study of cytomegalovirus exposure and HLA in healthy donors. Findings and caveats of the study: Certain sequence variants were highly shared and formed a cluster, and this cluster was likely a sequencing artifact.

The germline CDR1 and CDR2 sequences are KGHSH and LQKENI. The CDR3 is made up of 14 amino acids. The V end was cut by 2 bases, the J end by 5 bases, with 10 bases between. As regards this clone: Its antigen is unknown.

PCR involved 60 Vbeta and 13 Jbeta primers. Assay: immunoSEQ multiplex PCR; the TCRdb copy retains only in-frame clones and omits some. The sample lists about 44,000 clones; 87% were seen once. This TCR derives from a woman aged 40 to 49 in good health and CMV-seropositive. The chain joins TRBV18 to TRBJ2-1; D is undetermined. What was sequenced was PBMCs. Here the CDR3 DNA reads TGTGCCAGCTCACCAGGGCCGCAGGACAATGAGCAGTTCTTC. Amino acids: CASSPGPQDNEQFF. The variable domain in full, with the rest retrieved from reference TRBV18 and TRBJ2-1, is NAGVMQNPRHLVRRRGQEARLRCSPMKGHSHVYWYRQLPEEGLKFMVYLQKENIIDESGMPKERFSAEFPKEGPSILRIQQVVRGDSAAYFCASSPGPQDNEQFFGPGTRLTVL.